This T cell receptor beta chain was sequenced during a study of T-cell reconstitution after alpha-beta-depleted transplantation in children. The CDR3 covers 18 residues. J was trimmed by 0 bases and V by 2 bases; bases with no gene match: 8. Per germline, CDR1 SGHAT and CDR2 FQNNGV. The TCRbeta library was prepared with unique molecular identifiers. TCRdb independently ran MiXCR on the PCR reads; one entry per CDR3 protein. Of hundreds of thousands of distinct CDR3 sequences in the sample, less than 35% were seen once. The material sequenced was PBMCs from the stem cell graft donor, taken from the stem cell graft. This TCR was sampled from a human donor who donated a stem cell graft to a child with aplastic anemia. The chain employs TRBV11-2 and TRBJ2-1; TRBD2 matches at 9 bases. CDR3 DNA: TGTGCCAGCAGCTTAAGACTAGCGGACCGTAGCTCCTACAATGAGCAGTTCTTC. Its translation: CASSLRLADRSSYNEQFF.